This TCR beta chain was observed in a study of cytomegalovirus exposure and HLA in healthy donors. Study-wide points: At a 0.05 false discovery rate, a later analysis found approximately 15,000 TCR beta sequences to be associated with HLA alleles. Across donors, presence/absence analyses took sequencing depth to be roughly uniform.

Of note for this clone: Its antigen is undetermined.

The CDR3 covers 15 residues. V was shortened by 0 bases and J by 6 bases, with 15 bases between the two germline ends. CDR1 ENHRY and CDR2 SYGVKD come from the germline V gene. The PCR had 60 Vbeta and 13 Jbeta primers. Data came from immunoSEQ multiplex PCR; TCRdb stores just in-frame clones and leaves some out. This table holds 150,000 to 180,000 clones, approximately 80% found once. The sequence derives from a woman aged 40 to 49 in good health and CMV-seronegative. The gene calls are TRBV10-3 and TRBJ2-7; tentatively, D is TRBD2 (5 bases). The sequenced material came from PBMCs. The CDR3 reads CAISESEGLPPEQYF. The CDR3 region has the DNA TGTGCCATCAGTGAGTCTGAGGGCCTGCCCCCCGAGCAGTACTTC.